Listed below are T cell receptor beta chains from one sample, sequenced in a study of T cell changes during pregnancy in multiple sclerosis. Clones were read by immunoSEQ multiplex PCR, and TCRdb kept only the in-frame ones, dropping some. The profile shows 110,000 or so clones, 90% to 95% of them singletons. The sequencing here drew on peripheral blood, taken before pregnancy. The receptors come from a female donor with multiple sclerosis, enrolled in a pregnancy study. Each CDR3 is given with its conserved first and last residue. A D gene is named only where the DNA matches it firmly. The size entry is marked missing in some rows and otherwise reads once, few, many or a size class.

>14|TRBJ2-5|TRBV29-1|once|NA
CSVRGTSALGTQYF
TGCAGCGTCCGAGGGACATCCGCCTTGGGGACCCAGTACTTC
>20|TRBJ2-2|TRBV27|NA|TRBD2
CASSLQPPRAGGSRAGELFF
TGTGCCAGCAGTTTACAACCCCCCCGAGCGGGGGGCAGCAGGGCCGGGGAGCTGTTTTTT
>17|TRBJ2-6|TRBV14|NA|NA
CASSPRGRASGANVLTF
TGTGCCAGCAGCCCCCGCGGGCGGGCCTCTGGGGCCAACGTCCTGACTTTC
>13|TRBJ1-1|TRBV7-2|NA|TRBD1
CASSPRQGTEAFF
TGTGCCAGCAGCCCCAGACAGGGAACTGAAGCTTTCTTT
>12|TRBJ2-1|TRBV11-2|NA|NA
CASSYLSNEQFF
TGTGCCAGCAGCTACCTAAGCAATGAGCAGTTCTTC
>15|TRBJ1-2|TRBV28|once|TRBD1
CASSTRTGGIYGYTF
TGTGCCAGCAGTACTCGGACAGGGGGTATCTATGGCTACACCTTC
>14|TRBJ1-5|TRBV7-2|NA|NA
CASSLFRGGQPQHF
TGTGCCAGCAGCTTGTTCAGGGGTGGTCAGCCCCAGCATTTT
>15|TRBJ1-3|TRBV2|NA|NA
CASSEYGSSGNTIYF
TGTGCCAGCAGTGAATACGGGAGCTCTGGAAACACCATATATTTT
>14|TRBJ1-4|TRBV7-6|NA|NA
CASSSDGANEKLFF
TGTGCCAGCAGCTCTGACGGGGCTAATGAAAAACTGTTTTTT
>16|TRBJ2-1|TRBV9|NA|NA
CASSATGLGRVNEQFF
TGTGCCAGCAGCGCGACAGGACTAGGGCGGGTCAATGAGCAGTTCTTC